The next 16 T cell receptor beta chains were all read from a single sample in a study of T cell responses to AZD1222 COVID-19 vaccine (dated by TCRdb to the early 2020s). The sample's time point label, in plain terms: baseline before first vaccination. The library relied on the immunoSEQ multiplex PCR assay. TCRdb obtained this table from immuneACCESS and retained in-frame rearrangements with V and J assigned. These tables miss some clones; where compared with another copy, unresolved V genes account for less than half of the shortfall, and the remainder is unexplained. This sample lists about 120,000 clones; 90% to 95% were detected once. 2.5% to 3% of the sample comes from the top ten. This sample comprised peripheral blood, obtained on day 0 of AZD1222 vaccination. The receptors here all came from an adult in good health.

This chain uses TRBV5-1 with TRBJ1-1; D ambiguous. Germline V gives CDR1 SGHRS, CDR2 YFSETQ. The CDR3 contains 13 residues. Trimming took 2 bases from V and 0 from J, leaving 5 bases between them. The CDR3 region has the DNA TGCGCCAGCAGCTTTTTAATGAACACTGAAGCTTTCTTT. Translated, it gives CASSFLMNTEAFF.

The V call is TRBV30, the J call TRBJ1-5; 7 nucleotides line up with TRBD1. V was clipped by 3 bases and J by 7 bases; unmatched bases: 9. Germline V gene sequence: CDR1 GTSNPN, CDR2 SVGIG (reference sequence). This CDR3 spans 14 amino acids. CDR3 bases: TGTGCCTGGAGACGGCCGACAGGGCAGCAGCCCCAGCATTTT. Translating gives CAWRRPTGQQPQHF.

There are a few counts of this clone. The chain recombines TRBV27 with TRBJ1-6, with D unresolved. Germline V gene lookup returns CDR1 MNHEY and CDR2 SMNVEV (reference sequence). CDR3 length: 14 residues. Trimming shortened V by 6 bases and J by 7 bases, and 13 bases separated the two germline ends. CDR3 DNA sequence: TGTGCCAGCAGGGTCCATTTTGACAATTCACCCCTCCACTTT. Encoded protein: CASRVHFDNSPLHF.

This CDR3 reads CASSLGQNTGELFF. The CDR3 nucleotides are TGCGCCAGCAGCCTGGGACAGAACACCGGGGAGCTGTTTTTT. The chain links TRBV5-1 to TRBJ2-2; possible D gene TRBD1, 6 bases. The V gene's germline CDR1 is SGHRS and CDR2 YFSETQ. V was shortened by 4 bases and J by 1 base, with 8 bases between the two germline ends. The CDR3 totals 14 residues.

The chain links TRBV5-4 to TRBJ2-7; D is ambiguous. V was cut by 5 bases and J by 6 bases, with 12 bases left in between. Germline CDR1 and CDR2: SGHNT and YYREEE (reference sequence). This CDR3 region has 12 residues. The CDR3 sequence is CASSPSLGEQYF. CDR3 in DNA: TGTGCCAGCAGTCCCTCCCTCGGCGAGCAGTACTTC. The full variable domain, its missing parts supplied by reference TRBV5-4 and TRBJ2-7, is ETGVTQSPTHLIKTRGQQVTLRCSSQSGHNTVSWYQQALGQGPQFIFQYYREEENGRGNFPPRFSGLQFPNYSSELNVNALELDDSALYLCASSPSLGEQYFGPGTRLTVT.

The genes are TRBV18 and TRBJ1-2, with 10 bases fitting TRBD1. The CDR3 consists of 16 residues. With 6 bases clipped from V and 1 base from J, the junction kept 8 bases outside the gene matches. Per germline, CDR1 KGHSH and CDR2 LQKENI. Here the CDR3 reads CASSSDRGGDNYGYTF. Here the CDR3 DNA reads TGTGCCAGCTCTTCGGACAGGGGGGGCGATAACTATGGCTACACCTTC.

This chain uses TRBV24-1 with TRBJ2-1; 9 nucleotides agree with TRBD2. V lost 4 bases and J lost 8; bases outside the gene matches: 8. Germline V CDR1 and CDR2: KGHDR, SFDVKD. This CDR3 is built from 15 residues. The CDR3 protein is CATSEASSGKHEQFF. In nucleotides, the CDR3 is TGTGCCACCAGTGAGGCGTCTAGCGGGAAGCATGAGCAGTTCTTC.

The rearrangement links TRBV2 to TRBJ2-6; D is ambiguous. V was shortened by 7 bases and J by 0 bases, with 7 bases between the two germline ends. Germline V lookup: CDR1 SNHLY, CDR2 FYNNEI. The CDR3 loop spans 14 amino acids. CDR3 DNA: TGTGCCAGCAACGGCTTCTCTGGGGCCAACGTCCTGACTTTC. Its translation is CASNGFSGANVLTF.

The chain couples TRBV4-1 to TRBJ2-3; D may be TRBD1 (6 bases). There are 14 residues in the CDR3. Trimming removed 2 bases at V and 2 bases at J, with 8 bases between. CDR1 and CDR2 from the germline V gene are MGHRA and YSYEKL. CDR3 coding DNA: TGCGCCAGCAGCCAAAGGGGGAACACAGATACGCAGTATTTT. Its translation: CASSQRGNTDTQYF.

The V gene is TRBV19, the J gene TRBJ2-3; D gene uncertain. This CDR3 is built from 14 residues. The V and J ends lost 3 bases and 5 bases respectively, with 12 bases between them. The V gene's germline CDR1 is LNHDA and CDR2 SQIVND (reference sequence). CDR3 coding DNA: TGTGCCAGTAGTATTTGGCAAGGAGAAGATACGCAGTATTTT. Encoded protein: CASSIWQGEDTQYF.

The chain joins TRBV5-6 to TRBJ2-3, with D possibly called TRBD1 or TRBD2 (5 bases each). The V end was cut by 3 bases, the J end by 5 bases, with 19 bases between. In germline, CDR1 is SGHDT, CDR2 YYEEEE. The CDR3 sequence is 16 residues long. CDR3 loop: CASSSSLRIGGDTQYF. CDR3 nucleotide sequence: TGTGCCAGCAGCTCAAGCTTGAGGATTGGGGGAGATACGCAGTATTTT.

The chain is built from TRBV9 and TRBJ2-2; no firm D call. CDR3 length: 15 residues. V shed 1 base and J shed 1 base, with 8 bases lying between them. The germline gives CDR1 SGDLS, CDR2 YYNGEE. The CDR3 loop reads CASSVLGQNTGELFF. The CDR3, as DNA: TGTGCCAGCAGCGTACTTGGGCAGAACACCGGGGAGCTGTTTTTT.

This clone came up a few times. The chain joins TRBV5-6 to TRBJ1-5; no firm D call. The germline gives CDR1 SGHDT, CDR2 YYEEEE. V was trimmed by 5 bases and J by 5 bases, leaving 8 bases between them. The CDR3 covers 12 residues. As DNA, the CDR3 is TGTGCCAGCAGTTCCTGGGATCAGCCCCAGCATTTT. This sequence encodes CASSSWDQPQHF. Complete variable domain (other parts from reference TRBV5-6 and TRBJ1-5): DAGVTQSPTHLIKTRGQQVTLRCSPKSGHDTVSWYQQALGQGPQFIFQYYEEEERQRGNFPDRFSGHQFPNYSSELNVNALLLGDSALYLCASSSWDQPQHFGDGTRLSIL.

This chain joins TRBV6-5 and TRBJ2-3, with 12 bases aligning to TRBD2. J was trimmed by 4 bases and V by 6 bases; bases with no gene match: 5. The CDR3 contains 15 residues. Per germline, CDR1 MNHEY and CDR2 SVGAGI. CDR3 DNA: TGTGCCAGCAGCGATCTAGCGGGAGGGCCAGATACGCAGTATTTT. Protein product: CASSDLAGGPDTQYF.

This clone was detected only once. The J gene is TRBJ1-3, the V gene TRBV19; D gene unclear. The CDR3 runs to 13 residues. The V and J ends lost 11 bases and 0 bases respectively, with 11 bases between them. Germline V lookup: CDR1 LNHDA, CDR2 SQIVND (reference sequence). The CDR3 loop reads CAAERISGNTIYF. DNA for the CDR3: TGTGCCGCCGAACGGATCTCTGGAAACACCATATATTTT.

The chain recombines TRBV10-1 with TRBJ2-7, with 7 bases identical to TRBD1. V lost 6 bases, J lost 0 bases, and 5 bases stayed unmatched. The CDR3 loop spans 14 amino acids. Germline CDR1 WNHNN, CDR2 SYGVQD (reference sequence). CDR3 in DNA: TGCGCCAGCAGCCGGGACAGTAGCTCCTACGAGCAGTACTTC. This gives the protein CASSRDSSSYEQYF.